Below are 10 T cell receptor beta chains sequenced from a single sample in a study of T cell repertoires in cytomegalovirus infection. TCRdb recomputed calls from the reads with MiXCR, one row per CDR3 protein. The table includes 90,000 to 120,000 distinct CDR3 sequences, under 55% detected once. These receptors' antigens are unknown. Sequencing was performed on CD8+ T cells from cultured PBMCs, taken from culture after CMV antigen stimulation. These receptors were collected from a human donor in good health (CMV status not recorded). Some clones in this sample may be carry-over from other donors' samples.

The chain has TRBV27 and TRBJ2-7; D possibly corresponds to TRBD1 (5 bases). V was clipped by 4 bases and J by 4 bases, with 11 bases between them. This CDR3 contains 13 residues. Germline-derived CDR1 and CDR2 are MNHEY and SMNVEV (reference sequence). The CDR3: CASSSAGKYEQYF. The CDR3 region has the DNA TGTGCCAGCAGTTCTGCAGGGAAGTACGAGCAGTACTTC.

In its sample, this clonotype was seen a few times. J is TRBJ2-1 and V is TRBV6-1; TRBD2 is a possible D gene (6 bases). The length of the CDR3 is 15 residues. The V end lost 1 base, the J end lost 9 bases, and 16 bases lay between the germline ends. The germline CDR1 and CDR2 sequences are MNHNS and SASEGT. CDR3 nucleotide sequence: TGTGCCAGCAGTGAAGGAGGCCGGGGGAGGCGTGAGCAGTTCTTC. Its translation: CASSEGGRGRREQFF.

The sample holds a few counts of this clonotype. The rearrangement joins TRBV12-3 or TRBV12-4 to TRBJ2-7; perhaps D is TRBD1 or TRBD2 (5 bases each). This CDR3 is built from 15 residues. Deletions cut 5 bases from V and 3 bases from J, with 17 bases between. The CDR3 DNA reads TGTGCCAGCAGTCAGGCTCCGGGACGGGGCTACGAGCAGTACTTC. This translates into CASSQAPGRGYEQYF.

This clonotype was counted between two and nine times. The CDR3 region has the DNA TGTGCCAGCAGCCCGAACCACTACGAGCAGTACTTC. Protein product: CASSPNHYEQYF. The chain recombines TRBV7-9 with TRBJ2-7; D is uncertain. CDR3 length: 12 amino acids. Germline V lookup: CDR1 SEHNR, CDR2 FQNEAQ (reference sequence). The germline V and J ends were trimmed by 5 bases and 3 bases, with 8 bases remaining between them.

CDR3 bases: TGTGCCAGCAGCAACCCCTGGCCTCCGCGAGAGACCCAGTACTTC. Encoded protein: CASSNPWPPRETQYF. This chain connects TRBV7-8 to TRBJ2-5; D is unresolved. Trimming took off 5 bases at V and 4 bases at J, with 17 bases between the two ends. This CDR3 comprises 15 residues. CDR1 and CDR2 from the germline V gene are SGHVS and FQNEAQ.

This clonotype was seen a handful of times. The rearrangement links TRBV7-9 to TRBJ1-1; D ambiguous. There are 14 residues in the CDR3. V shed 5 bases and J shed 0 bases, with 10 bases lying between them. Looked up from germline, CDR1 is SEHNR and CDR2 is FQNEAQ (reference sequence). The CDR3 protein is CASSPWAVNTEAFF. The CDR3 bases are TGTGCCAGCAGCCCCTGGGCAGTGAACACTGAAGCTTTCTTT. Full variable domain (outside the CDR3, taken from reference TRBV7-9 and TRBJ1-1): DTGVSQNPRHKITKRGQNVTFRCDPISEHNRLYWYRQTLGQGPEFLTYFQNEAQLEKSRLLSDRFSAERPKGSFSTLEIQRTEQGDSAMYLCASSPWAVNTEAFFGQGTRLTVV.

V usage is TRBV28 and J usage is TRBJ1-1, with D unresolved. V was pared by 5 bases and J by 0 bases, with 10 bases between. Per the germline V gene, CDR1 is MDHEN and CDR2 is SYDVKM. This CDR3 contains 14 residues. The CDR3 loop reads CASSGWAVNTEAFF. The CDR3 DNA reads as TGTGCCAGCAGTGGTTGGGCGGTGAACACTGAAGCTTTCTTT.

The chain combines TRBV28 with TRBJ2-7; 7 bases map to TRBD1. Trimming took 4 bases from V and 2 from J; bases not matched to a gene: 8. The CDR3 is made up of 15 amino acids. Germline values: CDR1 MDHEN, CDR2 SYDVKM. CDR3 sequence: CASSWAGTDPYEQYF. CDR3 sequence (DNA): TGTGCCAGCAGTTGGGCCGGGACAGATCCCTACGAGCAGTACTTC. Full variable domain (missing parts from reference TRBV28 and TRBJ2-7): DVKVTQSSRYLVKRTGEKVFLECVQDMDHENMFWYRQDPGLGLRLIYFSYDVKMKEKGDIPEGYSVSREKKERFSLILESASTNQTSMYLCASSWAGTDPYEQYFGPGTRLTVT.

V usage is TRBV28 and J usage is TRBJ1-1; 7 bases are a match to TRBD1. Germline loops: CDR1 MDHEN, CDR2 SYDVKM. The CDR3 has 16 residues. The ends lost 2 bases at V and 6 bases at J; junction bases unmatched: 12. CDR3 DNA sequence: TGTGCCAGCAGTTTAGATCCCTTGGGGGACAGTTCTGAAGCTTTCTTT. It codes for CASSLDPLGDSSEAFF.

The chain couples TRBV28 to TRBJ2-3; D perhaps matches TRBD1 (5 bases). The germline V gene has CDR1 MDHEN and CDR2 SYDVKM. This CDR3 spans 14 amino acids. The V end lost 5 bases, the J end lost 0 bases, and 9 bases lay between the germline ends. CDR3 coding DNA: TGTGCCAGCAGTAAGGACACAAGCACAGATACGCAGTATTTT. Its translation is CASSKDTSTDTQYF.